This entry describes one T cell receptor (beta chain). Its target is not known. The sample belongs to a study of T cells after yellow fever vaccination. Study as a whole: In the case of low-cell-number fractions, SMART-Seq v4 Ultra Low Input was used for preparation.

A single record per CDR3 protein comes from TCRdb applying MiXCR to the 5' RACE reads. Of under 400,000 distinct CDR3 sequences listed, around a tenth are singletons. Study findings and constraints: Booster samples showed a return of most primary-vaccination clones (under 98% CD4, approximately 85% CD8). Abundant clonotypes (contaminants from the bulk population) could be present in FACS-sorted repertoires.

This clonotype was obtained from a man aged 18 to 29 who received the YFV17D yellow fever vaccine. Source: PBMCs, taken on the day of the first yellow fever vaccination.

The CDR3 DNA sequence: TGTGCCAGCAGCTTGCCTCCGGGACAAAATTGGGGAGTAGCCAAAAACATTCAGTACTTC. Amino acid sequence: CASSLPPGQNWGVAKNIQYF. The rearrangement uses TRBV11-2 and TRBJ2-4; weak D call: TRBD1 (6 bases). CDR3 length: 20 residues. Germline V CDR1 and CDR2: SGHAT, FQNNGV. V gave up 3 bases and J gave up 0 bases, with 24 bases separating them.